These T cell receptor beta chains were read from a single sample in a study. TCRdb used MiXCR to reprocess the 5' RACE reads, holding one entry per CDR3 protein. Altogether under 8,000 distinct CDR3 sequences are present, around half being singletons, with the ten largest covering 3% to 3.5%. The sequenced sample was naive CD4+ T cells sorted from a lymph node. These receptors were collected from a female donor with breast cancer. The CDR3 runs from the conserved cysteine through the conserved F or W. The D gene is left open where the match is weak. Some rows have no size entry. The others give once, few or many, or a class for an expanded clone.

J gene	D gene	clone size	V gene	CDR3 length	CDR3 DNA	CDR3 protein
TRBJ2-3	TRBD2	.	TRBV5-1	18	TGCGCCAGCAGCTCTTGGACTAGCGGGGGAACTAGCACAGATACGCAGTATTTT	CASSSWTSGGTSTDTQYF
TRBJ2-1	TRBD1	.	TRBV20-1	15	TGCAGTGCTAGCCCAGGGGGTCGACCCTACAATGAGCAGTTCTTC	CSASPGGRPYNEQFF
TRBJ2-3	.	.	TRBV5-1	15	TGCGCCAGCAGCTTGGCCGGGCAAGTGGCAGATACGCAGTATTTT	CASSLAGQVADTQYF
TRBJ2-7	TRBD2	.	TRBV11-3	14	TGTGCCAGCAGCTTCGGGACTAGCGTCTACGAGCAGTACTTC	CASSFGTSVYEQYF
TRBJ2-1	TRBD2	.	TRBV3-1	15	TGTGCCAGCAGCGAGGGACTAGCGGGGGACAATGAGCAGTTCTTC	CASSEGLAGDNEQFF
TRBJ2-3	.	.	TRBV6-1	12	TGTGCCAGTCTTTCCCGGGACACGACGCAGTATTTT	CASLSRDTTQYF
TRBJ1-3	.	few	TRBV4-1	16	TGCGCCAGCAGCCAGCCAGGGTCCCACTCTGGAAACACCATATATTTT	CASSQPGSHSGNTIYF
TRBJ2-5	.	.	TRBV5-1	15	TGCGCCAGCAGCGAAAGGGCCGGACGAAAAGAGACCCAGTACTTC	CASSERAGRKETQYF
TRBJ2-5	.	.	TRBV4-1	14	TGCGCCAGCAGCCAAGGGTCGGGGCAAGAGACCCAGTACTTC	CASSQGSGQETQYF
TRBJ1-2	.	.	TRBV25-1	12	TGTGCCAGCAGTGGGGCTTTTTATGGCTACACCTTC	CASSGAFYGYTF
TRBJ2-1	TRBD2	.	TRBV7-6	18	TGTGCCAGCAGCTTAAACCCGACTAGCGGGAGTCACTACAATGAGCAGTTCTTC	CASSLNPTSGSHYNEQFF
TRBJ2-7	.	.	TRBV10-3	16	TGTGCCATCACCAACGGACAGCGGGGAAGCTCCTACGAGCAGTACTTC	CAITNGQRGSSYEQYF
TRBJ2-3	.	.	TRBV12-3/TRBV12-4	12	TGTGCCAGCAGATTAGTCGGCGCGGCGCAGTATTTT	CASRLVGAAQYF
TRBJ2-5	TRBD2	.	TRBV5-1	14	TGCGCCAGCAGCCCGGGAGCGGGGTCAGAGACCCAGTACTTC	CASSPGAGSETQYF
TRBJ2-3	TRBD2	.	TRBV5-1	16	TGCGCCAGCAGCACCGGGACTAGTGGCTTCACAGATACGCAGTATTTT	CASSTGTSGFTDTQYF
TRBJ2-7	TRBD2	once	TRBV7-2	14	TGTGCCAGCAGGCTAGCGGGAGGGACCTACGAGCAGTACTTC	CASRLAGGTYEQYF